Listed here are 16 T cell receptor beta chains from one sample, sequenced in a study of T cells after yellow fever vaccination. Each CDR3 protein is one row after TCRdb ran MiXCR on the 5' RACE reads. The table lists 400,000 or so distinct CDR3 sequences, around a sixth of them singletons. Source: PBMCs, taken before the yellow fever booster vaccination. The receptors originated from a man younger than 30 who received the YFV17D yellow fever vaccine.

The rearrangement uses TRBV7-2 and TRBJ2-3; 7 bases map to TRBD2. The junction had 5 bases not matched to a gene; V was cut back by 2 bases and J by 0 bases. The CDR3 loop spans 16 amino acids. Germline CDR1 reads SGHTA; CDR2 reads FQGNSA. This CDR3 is CASSLSAGPSTDTQYF. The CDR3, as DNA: TGTGCCAGCAGCTTATCAGCGGGGCCTAGCACAGATACGCAGTATTTT.

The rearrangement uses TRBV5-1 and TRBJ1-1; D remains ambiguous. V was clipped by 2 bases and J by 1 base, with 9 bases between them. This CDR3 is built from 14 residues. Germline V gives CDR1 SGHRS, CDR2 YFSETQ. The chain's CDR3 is CASSFADPNTEAFF. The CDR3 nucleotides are TGCGCCAGCAGCTTTGCGGACCCGAACACTGAAGCTTTCTTT.

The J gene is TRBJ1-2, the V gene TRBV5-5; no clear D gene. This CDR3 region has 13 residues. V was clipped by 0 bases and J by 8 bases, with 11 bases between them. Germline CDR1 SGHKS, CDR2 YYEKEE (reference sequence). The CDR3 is CASSLALGFGYTF. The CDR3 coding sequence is TGTGCCAGCAGCTTGGCCCTGGGGTTCGGCTACACCTTC.

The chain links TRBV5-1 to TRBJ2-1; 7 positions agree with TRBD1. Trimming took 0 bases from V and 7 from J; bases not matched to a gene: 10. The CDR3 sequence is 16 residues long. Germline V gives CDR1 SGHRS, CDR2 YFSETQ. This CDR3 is CASSLEDRSRGNEQFF. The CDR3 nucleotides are TGCGCCAGCAGCTTGGAGGACAGGAGCCGAGGGAATGAGCAGTTCTTC.

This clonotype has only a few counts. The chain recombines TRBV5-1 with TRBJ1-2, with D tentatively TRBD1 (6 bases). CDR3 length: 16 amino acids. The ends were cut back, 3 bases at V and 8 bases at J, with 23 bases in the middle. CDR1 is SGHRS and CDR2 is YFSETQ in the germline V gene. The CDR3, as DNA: TGCGCCAGCAGCTCGCACTTGATCACAGGGATTGGGGGCTACACCTTC. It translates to CASSSHLITGIGGYTF.

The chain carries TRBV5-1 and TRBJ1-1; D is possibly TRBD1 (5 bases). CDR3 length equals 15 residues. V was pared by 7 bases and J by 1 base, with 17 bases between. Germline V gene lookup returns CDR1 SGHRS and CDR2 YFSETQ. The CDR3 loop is CASRRWGTQNTEAFF. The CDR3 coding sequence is TGCGCCAGCCGTCGCTGGGGGACGCAGAACACTGAAGCTTTCTTT.

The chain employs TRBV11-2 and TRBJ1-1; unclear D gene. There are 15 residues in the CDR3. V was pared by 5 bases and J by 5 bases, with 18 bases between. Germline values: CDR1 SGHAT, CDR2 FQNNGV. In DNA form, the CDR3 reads TGTGCCAGCAGCCTCCGAGGTCTGGGGAGGACTGAAGCTTTCTTT. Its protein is CASSLRGLGRTEAFF.

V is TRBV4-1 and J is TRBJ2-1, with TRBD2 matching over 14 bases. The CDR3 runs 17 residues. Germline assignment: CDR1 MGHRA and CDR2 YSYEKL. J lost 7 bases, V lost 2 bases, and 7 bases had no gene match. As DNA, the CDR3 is TGCGCCAGCAGCCAACTGACTAGCGGGGGGGCCGGGAATGAGCAGTTCTTC. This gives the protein CASSQLTSGGAGNEQFF.

CDR3 sequence (DNA): TGTGCCAGCAGCCTGACAGGTAATCGGTACGAGCAGTACTTC. It yields the protein CASSLTGNRYEQYF. The V and J genes are TRBV5-5 and TRBJ2-7; D might be TRBD1 (6 bases). V lost 4 bases and J lost 4, with 15 bases in between. Germline CDR1 reads SGHKS; CDR2 reads YYEKEE (reference sequence). This CDR3 region has 14 residues.

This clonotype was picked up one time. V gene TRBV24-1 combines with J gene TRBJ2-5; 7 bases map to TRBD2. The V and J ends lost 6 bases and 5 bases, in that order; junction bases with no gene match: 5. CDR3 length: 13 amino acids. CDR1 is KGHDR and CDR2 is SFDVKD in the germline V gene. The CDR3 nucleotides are TGTGCCACCAGTTTAACGGGGGGTGAGACCCAGTACTTC. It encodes CATSLTGGETQYF.

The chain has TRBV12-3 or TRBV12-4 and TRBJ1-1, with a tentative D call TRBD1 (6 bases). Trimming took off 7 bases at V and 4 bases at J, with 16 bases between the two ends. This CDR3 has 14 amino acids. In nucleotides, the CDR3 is TGTGCCAGCACCTACAGGGCTGCGGGCACTGAAGCTTTCTTT. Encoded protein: CASTYRAAGTEAFF.

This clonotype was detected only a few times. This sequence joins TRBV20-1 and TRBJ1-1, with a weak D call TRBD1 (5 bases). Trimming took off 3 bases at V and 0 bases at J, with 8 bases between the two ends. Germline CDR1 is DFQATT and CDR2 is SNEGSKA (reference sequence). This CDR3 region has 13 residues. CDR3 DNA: TGCAGTGCTAGCGACAGTCTGAACACTGAAGCTTTCTTT. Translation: CSASDSLNTEAFF.

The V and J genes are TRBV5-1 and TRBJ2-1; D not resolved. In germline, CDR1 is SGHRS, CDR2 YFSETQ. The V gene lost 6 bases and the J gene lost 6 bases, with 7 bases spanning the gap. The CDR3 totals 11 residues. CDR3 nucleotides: TGCGCCAGCATCCTCGGCAATGAGCAGTTCTTC. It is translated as CASILGNEQFF.

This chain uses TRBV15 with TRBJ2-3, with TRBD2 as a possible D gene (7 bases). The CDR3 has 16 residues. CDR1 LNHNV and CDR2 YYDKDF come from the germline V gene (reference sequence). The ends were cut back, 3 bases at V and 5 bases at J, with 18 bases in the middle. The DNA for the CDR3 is TGTGCCACCAGCAGCTGGGGGGGGCGTCAAGAAGATACGCAGTATTTT. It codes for CATSSWGGRQEDTQYF.

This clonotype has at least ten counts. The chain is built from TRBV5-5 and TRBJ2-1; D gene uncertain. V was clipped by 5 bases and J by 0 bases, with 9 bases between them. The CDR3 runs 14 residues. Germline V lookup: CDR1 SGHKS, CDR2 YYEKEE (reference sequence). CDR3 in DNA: TGTGCCAGCAGGACCTTCAGCTCCTACAATGAGCAGTTCTTC. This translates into CASRTFSSYNEQFF.

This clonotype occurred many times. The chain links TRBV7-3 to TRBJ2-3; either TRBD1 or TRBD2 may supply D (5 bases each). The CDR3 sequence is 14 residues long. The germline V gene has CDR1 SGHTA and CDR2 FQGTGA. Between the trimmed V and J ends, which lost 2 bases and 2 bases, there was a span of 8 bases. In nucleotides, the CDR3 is TGTGCCAGCAGCTTAGGGGACGACACAGATACGCAGTATTTT. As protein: CASSLGDDTDTQYF.